Each of the 10 T cell receptor beta chains below was sequenced from the same sample in a study of technical replicates of blood from a few donors. Data came from immunoSEQ multiplex PCR; TCRdb stores just in-frame clones and leaves some out. This sample yields tens of thousands of clones, of which 89% are seen a single time; 0.35% to 0.5% belongs to the top ten. The sequencing sample was made of T cells isolated from PBMCs. These receptor sequences come from a human donor in good health.

The gene calls are TRBV27 and TRBJ2-1; D gene uncertain. Germline lookup yields CDR1 MNHEY and CDR2 SMNVEV (reference sequence). The V and J ends lost 4 bases and 8 bases respectively, with 9 bases between them. This CDR3 has 12 amino acids. The CDR3 reads CASSSPLDEQFF. The CDR3 DNA reads TGTGCCAGCAGTTCCCCCCTAGATGAGCAGTTCTTC.

This clone was found once. V gene TRBV5-4 combines with J gene TRBJ2-7; 11 nucleotides match TRBD2. Germline V CDR1 and CDR2: SGHNT, YYREEE (reference sequence). This CDR3 has 15 residues. The junction had 5 bases not matched to a gene; V was cut back by 3 bases and J by 3 bases. CDR3 sequence reads: CASSSPGLADYEQYF. The CDR3 DNA follows: TGTGCCAGCAGCTCTCCGGGACTAGCGGACTACGAGCAGTACTTC. The complete variable domain, with remaining parts taken from reference TRBV5-4 and TRBJ2-7, reads ETGVTQSPTHLIKTRGQQVTLRCSSQSGHNTVSWYQQALGQGPQFIFQYYREEENGRGNFPPRFSGLQFPNYSSELNVNALELDDSALYLCASSSPGLADYEQYFGPGTRLTVT.

This chain connects TRBV11-3 to TRBJ1-1; D is possibly TRBD1 (5 bases). This CDR3 comprises 13 residues. Germline V gives CDR1 SGHNT, CDR2 YENEEA. V was shortened by 3 bases and J by 1 base, with 6 bases between the two germline ends. CDR3 coding DNA: TGTGCCAGCAGCTTCAGGGAGAACACTGAAGCTTTCTTT. This gives the protein CASSFRENTEAFF. The full variable domain, its missing parts supplied by reference TRBV11-3 and TRBJ1-1, is EAGVVQSPRYKIIEKKQPVAFWCNPISGHNTLYWYLQNLGQGPELLIRYENEEAVDDSQLPKDRFSAERLKGVDSTLKIQPAELGDSAVYLCASSFRENTEAFFGQGTRLTVV.

The V and J genes are TRBV5-6 and TRBJ1-2; D remains ambiguous. Germline CDR1 and CDR2: SGHDT and YYEEEE. The CDR3 spans 15 residues. V was pared by 0 bases and J by 3 bases, with 12 bases between. The chain's CDR3 is CASSLAPQVDYGYTF. The CDR3 coding sequence is TGTGCCAGCAGCTTGGCCCCCCAGGTTGACTATGGCTACACCTTC.

The chain employs TRBV11-3 and TRBJ2-5, with D unclear. CDR1 is SGHNT and CDR2 is YENEEA in the germline V gene. The length of the CDR3 is 14 residues. Trimming cost V 5 bases and J 4 bases, with 14 bases left between them. CDR3 DNA: TGTGCCAGCAGCCTGACTGGATGGCTAGAGACCCAGTACTTC. Translating it yields CASSLTGWLETQYF.

V is TRBV10-3 and J is TRBJ1-5; D is unclear. CDR1 is ENHRY, CDR2 SYGVKD, per germline. The V gene lost 3 bases and the J gene lost 5 bases, with 11 bases spanning the gap. The CDR3 consists of 14 residues. This CDR3 is CAISEGRVDQPQHF. The CDR3 nucleotides read TGTGCCATCAGTGAAGGGAGGGTCGATCAGCCCCAGCATTTT.

This sequence joins TRBV9 and TRBJ2-7, with 7 bases fitting TRBD2. Germline CDR1 SGDLS, CDR2 YYNGEE. The V and J ends lost 5 bases and 2 bases, in that order; junction bases with no gene match: 13. CDR3 size: 16 residues. The CDR3: CASSLRGAGRPYEQYF. In DNA, the CDR3 is TGTGCCAGCAGTTTAAGGGGAGCGGGGAGGCCCTACGAGCAGTACTTC.

The chain employs TRBV9 and TRBJ2-7, with 7 positions matching TRBD1. The V gene's germline CDR1 is SGDLS and CDR2 YYNGEE. This CDR3 is built from 14 residues. The V gene end was trimmed by 4 bases and the J gene end by 3 bases; junction bases not matched to a gene: 7. CDR3 residues: CASSLTGLDYEQYF. DNA for the CDR3: TGTGCCAGCAGCCTGACAGGGTTAGACTACGAGCAGTACTTC.

The table lists this clone with a few counts. The V gene is TRBV2, the J gene TRBJ1-2; D not resolved. Germline CDR1 and CDR2: SNHLY and FYNNEI. The V and J ends lost 5 bases and 8 bases respectively, with 9 bases between them. The CDR3 is 11 residues long. The CDR3: CASSPPGGYTF. The CDR3 nucleotides are TGTGCCAGCAGTCCCCCGGGGGGCTACACCTTC.

The chain combines TRBV28 with TRBJ2-1; maybe TRBD2 (6 bases). V lost 4 bases to trimming and J lost 4 bases, with 20 bases between them. The CDR3 contains 17 residues. Germline V CDR1 and CDR2: MDHEN, SYDVKM. CDR3 region: CASSSGEEGFRYNEQFF. The CDR3 DNA sequence: TGTGCCAGCAGTTCCGGAGAGGAGGGATTTCGGTACAATGAGCAGTTCTTC.